The 25 T cell receptor beta chains listed next were all sequenced from one sample in a study of shared clonotypes between healthy human individuals. Method: immunoSEQ multiplex PCR; TCRdb's copy keeps in-frame clones and lacks some. This repertoire shows a few million clones, under 95% found once; its top ten account for 0.37%. The sequencing input was naive CD4+ T cells from PBMCs. Subset here: CD45RA+ positively selected. The receptors derive from a man between 18 and 29 years old in good health. Some clones in this sample may be carry-over from other donors' samples.

This chain joins TRBV27 and TRBJ2-7, with 8 bases that match TRBD1. CDR3 length: 15 residues. CDR1 and CDR2 from the germline V gene are MNHEY and SMNVEV (reference sequence). V shed 3 bases, J shed 3 bases, and the junction held 7 bases outside the gene matches. The CDR3 region is CASSFGPTGGYEQYF. Written as DNA, the CDR3 is TGTGCCAGCAGTTTTGGCCCCACAGGGGGCTACGAGCAGTACTTC.

The chain uses TRBV27 and TRBJ2-6; no definite D call. CDR1 and CDR2 from the germline V gene are MNHEY and SMNVEV (reference sequence). The CDR3 has 18 residues. The germline V and J ends were trimmed by 3 bases and 0 bases, with 15 bases remaining between them. The CDR3 DNA sequence: TGTGCCAGCAGTTTTTCGCTTAAGTTGCGCTCTGGGGCCAACGTCCTGACTTTC. It specifies CASSFSLKLRSGANVLTF.

The chain has TRBV25-1 and TRBJ2-7; 7 nucleotides align to TRBD2. This CDR3 contains 13 residues. J lost 0 bases, V lost 11 bases, and 7 bases had no gene match. Germline CDR1 reads MGHDK; CDR2 reads SYGVNS. The CDR3 spells CASLGGSSYEQYF. The CDR3 DNA reads TGTGCCTCCCTGGGCGGGAGCTCCTACGAGCAGTACTTC.

The chain recombines TRBV7-2 with TRBJ2-5, with 8 bases matching TRBD1. CDR1 and CDR2 from the germline V gene are SGHTA and FQGNSA. The V and J ends lost 5 bases and 3 bases, in that order; junction bases with no gene match: 8. The length of the CDR3 is 15 residues. The DNA of the CDR3 is TGTGCCAGCAGCCCTCGGACAGGGCTGAAAGAGACCCAGTACTTC. This sequence encodes CASSPRTGLKETQYF.

Turning to this clone: Other DNA sequences in this specimen translate into the identical CDR3. The chain combines TRBV5-1 with TRBJ2-6, with D uncertain. From germline, CDR1 is SGHRS and CDR2 YFSETQ. The CDR3 consists of 15 residues. The V and J ends lost 4 bases and 1 base respectively, with 9 bases between them. CDR3 DNA: TGCGCCAGCAGCCTAGGGTCATCTGGGGCCAACGTCCTGACTTTC. This encodes CASSLGSSGANVLTF.

The chain joins TRBV18 to TRBJ2-1, with 7 bases lining up with TRBD2. Germline V gene sequence: CDR1 KGHSH, CDR2 LQKENI. The CDR3 totals 17 residues. The V segment lost 3 bases and the J segment 1 base; nucleotides outside the gene matches: 9. The CDR3 DNA sequence: TGTGCCAGCTCACCCCGAGCGGGATTATCGTCCTACAATGAGCAGTTCTTC. Encoded protein: CASSPRAGLSSYNEQFF.

The V and J genes are TRBV9 and TRBJ1-2, with 11 bases aligning to TRBD1. V dropped 1 base and J dropped 7; count of bases not matched to a gene: 6. The CDR3 spans 15 residues. Looked up from germline, CDR1 is SGDLS and CDR2 is YYNGEE. CDR3 protein: CASSVSGQGAGGYTF. The CDR3 DNA is TGTGCCAGCAGCGTATCCGGACAGGGGGCGGGTGGCTACACCTTC.

V usage is TRBV7-9 and J usage is TRBJ1-5; D remains ambiguous. The length of the CDR3 is 14 residues. V dropped 8 bases and J dropped 1 base, with 12 bases sitting between them. The germline V gene has CDR1 SEHNR and CDR2 FQNEAQ (reference sequence). CDR3 amino acids: CASGRAVSNQPQHF. CDR3 bases: TGTGCCAGCGGGAGGGCTGTGAGCAATCAGCCCCAGCATTTT.

This rearrangement joins TRBV27 to TRBJ1-2, with TRBD1 as a possible D gene (5 bases). The CDR3 length is 13 residues. Germline V CDR1 and CDR2: MNHEY, SMNVEV (reference sequence). Trimming left V 5 bases short and J 8 bases short, with 15 bases between. CDR3 DNA: TGTGCCAGCAGTATAGGAGGGGTCTCCGGCTACACCTTC. This gives the protein CASSIGGVSGYTF.

V is TRBV27 and J is TRBJ2-3, with D perhaps matching TRBD1 or TRBD2 (6 bases each). V shed 7 bases and J shed 0 bases, with 14 bases lying between them. Germline CDR1 reads MNHEY; CDR2 reads SMNVEV (reference sequence). This CDR3 spans 15 amino acids. The CDR3: CASKLTGTSTDTQYF. DNA of the CDR3: TGTGCCAGCAAACTTACAGGGACTAGCACAGATACGCAGTATTTT.

Written as DNA, the CDR3 is TGTGCCAGCAGGGATCTTTCACCCCTCCACTTT. This sequence encodes CASRDLSPLHF. V usage is TRBV11-2 and J usage is TRBJ1-6; D is ambiguous. The CDR3 runs to 11 residues. Trimming pared 6 bases from V and 9 bases from J, leaving 6 bases between. CDR1 is SGHAT, CDR2 FQNNGV, per germline. Full variable domain (rest looked up from reference TRBV11-2 and TRBJ1-6): EAGVAQSPRYKIIEKRQSVAFWCNPISGHATLYWYQQILGQGPKLLIQFQNNGVVDDSQLPKDRFSAERLKGVDSTLKIQPAKLEDSAVYLCASRDLSPLHFGNGTRLTVT.

DNA for the CDR3: TGTGCCAGCAAGAACGGGGGTGCCGTCAAAAACATTCAGTACTTC. Translating gives CASKNGGAVKNIQYF. This chain joins TRBV28 and TRBJ2-4, with D possibly being TRBD2 (6 bases). This CDR3 region has 15 residues. V lost 7 bases to trimming and J lost 3 bases, with 16 bases between them. Looked up from germline, CDR1 is MDHEN and CDR2 is SYDVKM.

V gene TRBV13 combines with J gene TRBJ2-1, with D perhaps matching TRBD2 (5 bases). CDR1 PRHDT and CDR2 FYEKMQ come from the germline V gene (reference sequence). V was clipped by 7 bases and J by 3 bases, with 13 bases between them. This CDR3 spans 14 amino acids. The CDR3 DNA reads TGTGCCAGCACTAGGCGGGTATACTACAATGAGCAGTTCTTC. This sequence encodes CASTRRVYYNEQFF.

The chain couples TRBV5-4 to TRBJ1-1; 8 positions match TRBD1. CDR1 is SGHNT, CDR2 YYREEE, per germline (reference sequence). The length of the CDR3 is 15 residues. V gave up 3 bases and J gave up 2 bases; unmatched junction bases: 6. CDR3 bases: TGTGCCAGCAGCTGGCCAGGGGGCGGTAACACTGAAGCTTTCTTT. Amino acid sequence: CASSWPGGGNTEAFF.

A remark on this clone: At the DNA level, this CDR3 is encoded by other sequences in the same sample as well. V is TRBV29-1 and J is TRBJ1-1, with D maybe TRBD1 (5 bases). CDR1 is SQVTM, CDR2 ANQGSEA, per germline. The CDR3 spans 12 residues. V lost 3 bases to trimming and J lost 2 bases, with 7 bases between them. CDR3 in DNA: TGCAGCGTTGAGGGGCATAACACTGAAGCTTTCTTT. Encoded protein: CSVEGHNTEAFF.

V and J are TRBV9 and TRBJ2-3; 11 positions match TRBD2. With V trimmed by 4 bases and J by 2 bases, 9 bases remained unmatched. CDR1 is SGDLS, CDR2 YYNGEE, per germline. The CDR3 sequence is 17 residues long. The CDR3 loop reads CASSPLTSGKYTDTQYF. In nucleotides, the CDR3 is TGTGCCAGCAGCCCCTTGACTAGCGGGAAATACACAGATACGCAGTATTTT.

The chain recombines TRBV2 with TRBJ2-1; tentatively, D is TRBD2 (5 bases). Germline CDR1 is SNHLY and CDR2 is FYNNEI. There are 14 residues in the CDR3. The V and J ends lost 6 bases and 4 bases respectively, with 13 bases between them. CDR3 sequence (DNA): TGTGCCAGCAGCCCTGGCGGGCGGTACAATGAGCAGTTCTTC. Its protein is CASSPGGRYNEQFF.

The count of this clone is one. The chain combines TRBV2 with TRBJ2-1; 12 nucleotides agree with TRBD2. This CDR3 is 15 amino acids long. The germline CDR1 and CDR2 sequences are SNHLY and FYNNEI. Trimming cost V 5 bases and J 10 bases; bases outside gene matches: 9. CDR3 sequence: CASSPSSGRGGEQFF. The DNA of the CDR3 is TGTGCCAGCAGTCCCTCTAGCGGGAGGGGAGGCGAGCAGTTCTTC.

V usage is TRBV11-2 and J usage is TRBJ1-2; TRBD1 matches at 7 bases. Germline CDR1 and CDR2: SGHAT and FQNNGV. This CDR3 has 12 residues. V gave up 5 bases and J gave up 10 bases; unmatched junction bases: 7. CDR3: CASSRGQDIYTF. The CDR3, as DNA: TGTGCCAGCAGCCGAGGACAGGACATCTACACCTTC. The whole variable domain, filled in from reference TRBV11-2 and TRBJ1-2, reads EAGVAQSPRYKIIEKRQSVAFWCNPISGHATLYWYQQILGQGPKLLIQFQNNGVVDDSQLPKDRFSAERLKGVDSTLKIQPAKLEDSAVYLCASSRGQDIYTFGSGTRLTVV.

The chain joins TRBV6-1 to TRBJ1-2; D is perhaps TRBD1 (6 bases). CDR1 MNHNS and CDR2 SASEGT come from the germline V gene. Trimming removed 6 bases at V and 4 bases at J, with 12 bases between. The CDR3 loop spans 13 amino acids. This CDR3 reads CASSGQKSYGYTF. The DNA of the CDR3 is TGTGCCAGCAGCGGACAGAAAAGCTATGGCTACACCTTC.

CDR3 in DNA: TGTGCCAGCAGTTTCTATTATGGCTACACCTTC. Translation gives CASSFYYGYTF. The genes are TRBV28 and TRBJ1-2; D not resolved. Germline V CDR1 and CDR2: MDHEN, SYDVKM. Trimming left V 3 bases short and J 5 bases short, with 4 bases between. This CDR3 contains 11 residues.

About this clone: This sample also contains other DNA sequences that code for the same CDR3. V is TRBV7-6 and J is TRBJ1-1; TRBD1 matches 8 bases. Trimming at V came to 4 bases and at J to 1 base, leaving 2 bases not matched to a gene. The CDR3 loop spans 14 amino acids. Germline-derived CDR1 and CDR2 are SGHVS and FNYEAQ. This CDR3 is CASSSGQGNTEAFF. For the CDR3, the DNA is TGTGCCAGCAGCTCCGGACAGGGGAACACTGAAGCTTTCTTT. The full variable domain, with the rest looked up from reference TRBV7-6 and TRBJ1-1, is GAGVSQSPRYKVTKRGQDVALRCDPISGHVSLYWYRQALGQGPEFLTYFNYEAQQDKSGLPNDRFSAERPEGSISTLTIQRTEQRDSAMYRCASSSGQGNTEAFFGQGTRLTVV.

The chain couples TRBV19 to TRBJ1-1; D ambiguous. The CDR3 has 14 residues. From germline, CDR1 is LNHDA and CDR2 SQIVND (reference sequence). V was cut by 4 bases and J by 1 base, with 10 bases left in between. The CDR3 sequence: CASSTRAGNTEAFF. CDR3 DNA: TGTGCCAGTAGTACCCGGGCCGGGAACACTGAAGCTTTCTTT.

The chain's CDR3 is CASSFSGQGTDTQYF. Here the CDR3 DNA reads TGTGCCAGCAGCTTCTCGGGACAGGGGACAGATACGCAGTATTTT. The rearrangement uses TRBV7-3 and TRBJ2-3; 10 bases are a match to TRBD1. The V gene's germline CDR1 is SGHTA and CDR2 FQGTGA. The CDR3 extends over 15 amino acids. V was clipped by 3 bases and J by 3 bases; unmatched bases: 3.

This clone was recorded once. This chain joins TRBV29-1 and TRBJ1-2; D might be TRBD1 (5 bases). Germline loops: CDR1 SQVTM, CDR2 ANQGSEA. The CDR3 extends over 11 amino acids. The V gene lost 7 bases and the J gene lost 1 base, with 7 bases spanning the gap. The CDR3: CSATVNYGYTF. For the CDR3, the DNA is TGCAGCGCGACAGTTAACTATGGCTACACCTTC.